One T cell receptor (beta chain) is described in this entry. This specimen belongs to a study of technical replicates of blood from several donors. The CDR3 is 15 residues long. Germline V gene lookup returns CDR1 MNHEY and CDR2 SVGAGI. V was clipped by 5 bases and J by 6 bases; unmatched bases: 9. The assay was immunoSEQ multiplex PCR, and TCRdb's table has in-frame clones only and misses some. Among over 70,000 clones, roughly 90% were seen once, and the ten largest hold roughly 4.5%. The source of this sequence is a human donor in good health. Some clones in this sample may be carry-over from other donors' samples. Sequencing used PBMCs. This rearrangement joins TRBV6-5 to TRBJ1-1, with 10 bases matching TRBD1. DNA for the CDR3: TGTGCCAGCAGTGCTCGCCGGGACAGGGGCTCTGAAGCTTTCTTT. As protein: CASSARRDRGSEAFF.